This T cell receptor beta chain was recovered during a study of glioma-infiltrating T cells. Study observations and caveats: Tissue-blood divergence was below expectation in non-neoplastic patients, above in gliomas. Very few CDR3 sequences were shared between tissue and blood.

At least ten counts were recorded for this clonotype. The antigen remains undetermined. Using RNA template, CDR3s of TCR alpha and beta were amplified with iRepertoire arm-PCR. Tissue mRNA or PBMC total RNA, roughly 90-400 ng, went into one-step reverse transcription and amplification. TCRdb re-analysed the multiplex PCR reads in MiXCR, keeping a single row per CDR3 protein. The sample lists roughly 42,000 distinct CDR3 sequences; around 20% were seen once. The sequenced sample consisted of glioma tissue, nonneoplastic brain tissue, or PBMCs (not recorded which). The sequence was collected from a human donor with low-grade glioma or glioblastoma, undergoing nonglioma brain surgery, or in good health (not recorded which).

The CDR3 nucleotides read TGTGCCAGTAGTACCGATAGCGGGGGTAGGCGATACGAGACCCAGTACTTC. Amino acid sequence: CASSTDSGGRRYETQYF. This chain connects TRBV19 to TRBJ2-5, with 9 bases identical to TRBD2. Germline V gene lookup returns CDR1 LNHDA and CDR2 SQIVND (reference sequence). CDR3 length: 17 residues. V trimming: 4 bases; J trimming: 5 bases; junction bases outside the gene matches: 14.